Shown below are 8 T cell receptor beta chains from a single sample sequenced in a study of cytomegalovirus exposure and HLA in healthy donors. PCR was performed using 60 Vbeta and 13 Jbeta primers. Only in-frame clones appear in the TCRdb table, and some are missing; sequencing was by immunoSEQ multiplex PCR. Recorded here are 190,000 or so clones; the top ten clones represent less than 0.9%. Sequenced material: PBMCs. The receptors here all came from a boy between 10 and 17 years old in good health and CMV-seronegative.

The chain links TRBV5-5 to TRBJ1-5, with 7 bases lining up with TRBD1. This CDR3 has 14 amino acids. In germline, CDR1 is SGHKS, CDR2 YYEKEE (reference sequence). With 4 bases clipped from V and 5 bases from J, the junction kept 6 bases outside the gene matches. The CDR3 sequence is CASSPQGSDQPQHF. The CDR3 coding sequence is TGTGCCAGCAGCCCACAGGGGAGTGATCAGCCCCAGCATTTT.

This sequence joins TRBV5-6 and TRBJ2-3; perhaps TRBD2 as D (5 bases). The germline gives CDR1 SGHDT, CDR2 YYEEEE. Trimming cost V 0 bases and J 0 bases, with 5 bases left between them. The CDR3 contains 14 residues. The CDR3 DNA reads TGTGCCAGCAGCTTGGTAGCGAGCACAGATACGCAGTATTTT. Protein product: CASSLVASTDTQYF.

This chain joins TRBV9 and TRBJ1-3, with D perhaps TRBD1 (5 bases). Germline CDR1 is SGDLS and CDR2 is YYNGEE. The CDR3 is made up of 16 amino acids. Trimming stripped 4 bases from V and 1 base from J, with 15 bases between. The CDR3 DNA reads as TGTGCCAGCAGCCGGGGAGGGGCCCTTTCTGGAAACACCATATATTTT. Translating gives CASSRGGALSGNTIYF.

The chain combines TRBV7-2 with TRBJ2-1, with 10 nucleotides matching TRBD2. V shed 3 bases, J shed 5 bases, and the junction held 4 bases outside the gene matches. This CDR3 is 15 amino acids long. CDR1 and CDR2 (germline): SGHTA, FQGNSA. The CDR3 spells CASSFERGGDNEQFF. DNA for the CDR3: TGTGCCAGCAGCTTTGAGCGGGGGGGGGACAATGAGCAGTTCTTC. Variable domain in full (rest from reference TRBV7-2 and TRBJ2-1): GAGVSQSPSNKVTEKGKDVELRCDPISGHTALYWYRQSLGQGLEFLIYFQGNSAPDKSGLPSDRFSAERTGGSVSTLTIQRTQQEDSAVYLCASSFERGGDNEQFFGPGTRLTVL.

The chain joins TRBV10-3 to TRBJ2-7; no reliable D call. Germline V gene data show CDR1 as ENHRY and CDR2 as SYGVKD. This CDR3 comprises 15 residues. Trimming pared 3 bases from V and 0 bases from J, leaving 12 bases between. The CDR3 loop reads CAISDPKTLSYEQYF. DNA of the CDR3: TGTGCCATCAGTGACCCGAAAACTCTCTCCTACGAGCAGTACTTC.

The V call is TRBV6-5, the J call TRBJ1-1, with D uncertain. V lost 2 bases and J 8 bases, leaving 6 bases between the germline ends. The CDR3 consists of 11 residues. CDR1 is MNHEY and CDR2 is SVGAGI in the germline V gene. In DNA, the CDR3 is TGTGCCAGCAGTTACGGGCAGGAAGCTTTCTTT. Encoded protein: CASSYGQEAFF.

V is TRBV7-2 and J is TRBJ2-5; D gene uncertain. V was pared by 5 bases and J by 0 bases, with 4 bases between. Germline values: CDR1 SGHTA, CDR2 FQGNSA. CDR3 length: 12 amino acids. The CDR3 DNA follows: TGTGCCAGCAGCCGGTACCAAGAGACCCAGTACTTC. Its translation: CASSRYQETQYF.

The V and J genes are TRBV4-3 and TRBJ2-3; 9 bases fit TRBD1. Germline-derived CDR1 and CDR2 are LGHNA and YSLEER. CDR3 size: 18 residues. Trimming cost V 3 bases and J 4 bases; bases outside gene matches: 14. CDR3 DNA: TGCGCCAGCAGCCACGTAAAAGGCCTCAGGGACAGGGCAGATACGCAGTATTTT. It translates to CASSHVKGLRDRADTQYF.